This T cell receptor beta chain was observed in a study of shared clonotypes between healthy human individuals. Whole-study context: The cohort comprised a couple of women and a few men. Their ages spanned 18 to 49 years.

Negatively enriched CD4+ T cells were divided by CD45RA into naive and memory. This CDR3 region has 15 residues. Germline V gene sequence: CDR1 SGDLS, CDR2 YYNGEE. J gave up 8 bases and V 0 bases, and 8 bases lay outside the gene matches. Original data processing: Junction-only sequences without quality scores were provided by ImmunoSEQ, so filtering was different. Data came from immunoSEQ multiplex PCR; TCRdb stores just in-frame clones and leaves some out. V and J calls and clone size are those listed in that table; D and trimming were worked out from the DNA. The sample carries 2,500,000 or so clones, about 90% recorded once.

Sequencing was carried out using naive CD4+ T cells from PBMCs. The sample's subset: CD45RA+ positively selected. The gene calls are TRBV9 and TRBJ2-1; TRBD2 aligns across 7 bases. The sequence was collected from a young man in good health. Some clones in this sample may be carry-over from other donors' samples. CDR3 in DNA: TGTGCCAGCAGCGTAGTCGGCGGGAGTAAGTATGAGCAGTTCTTC. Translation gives CASSVVGGSKYEQFF.